A single sample gave rise to the 17 T cell receptor beta chains below, sequenced in a study of blood T cell repertoires in COVID-19. Profiled with immunoSEQ multiplex PCR; TCRdb holds only in-frame clones, not every one. Among around 200,000 clones listed, about 90% were seen once. The sequencing input was PBMCs or T cells enriched from blood (not recorded which). The receptors originated from a man aged 25-45 years who had recovered from COVID-19.

The V gene is TRBV5-1, the J gene TRBJ2-7; possible D gene TRBD1, 6 bases. Trimming left V 1 base short and J 7 bases short, with 15 bases between. The CDR3 totals 14 residues. Germline CDR1 and CDR2: SGHRS and YFSETQ. CDR3 nucleotide sequence: TGCGCCAGCAGCTTGCGCCAGGGACACGGGGAGCAGTACTTC. Encoded protein: CASSLRQGHGEQYF.

The chain has TRBV3-1 (or the pseudogene TRBV3-2) and TRBJ2-3; possible D gene TRBD2, 6 bases. V lost 5 bases and J lost 2, with 17 bases in between. Germline CDR1 is LGHDT and CDR2 is YNNKEL (reference sequence). The CDR3 extends over 16 amino acids. The CDR3 coding sequence is TGTGCCAGCAGCGACCGGGGGAACCGTTTCACAGATACGCAGTATTTT. Amino acids: CASSDRGNRFTDTQYF.

The V gene is TRBV5-1, the J gene TRBJ2-5, with D perhaps matching TRBD2 (7 bases). This CDR3 is built from 14 residues. The ends were cut back, 5 bases at V and 5 bases at J, with 16 bases in the middle. Per germline, CDR1 SGHRS and CDR2 YFSETQ. DNA of the CDR3: TGCGCCAGCAGTGTTGGGGGGGCCCTTGAGACCCAGTACTTC. This sequence encodes CASSVGGALETQYF.

Here the CDR3 reads CATRTSGRVEQFF. In DNA, the CDR3 is TGTGCCACCCGGACTAGCGGGAGGGTCGAGCAGTTCTTC. V usage is TRBV19 and J usage is TRBJ2-1; 15 bases align to TRBD2. The CDR3 covers 13 residues. V lost 10 bases and J lost 10; bases outside the gene matches: 5. CDR1 is LNHDA and CDR2 is SQIVND in the germline V gene (reference sequence).

As to this clone: The sample carries other DNA sequences with the same CDR3. The J gene is TRBJ1-1, the V gene TRBV3-1 (or the pseudogene TRBV3-2); D uncertain. Germline V lookup: CDR1 LGHDT, CDR2 YNNKEL (reference sequence). V dropped 0 bases and J dropped 3 bases, with 8 bases sitting between them. The CDR3 loop spans 14 amino acids. CDR3 amino acids: CASSQDRGDTEAFF. The CDR3 region has the DNA TGTGCCAGCAGCCAAGATCGGGGTGACACTGAAGCTTTCTTT.

The CDR3 region has the DNA TGTGCCAGTAGAACTCAGGGAACTAGCAATCAGCCCCAGCATTTT. This encodes CASRTQGTSNQPQHF. V usage is TRBV19 and J usage is TRBJ1-5; a possible D gene is TRBD1 (5 bases). The CDR3 length is 15 residues. The ends were cut back, 6 bases at V and 0 bases at J, with 12 bases in the middle. The V gene's germline CDR1 is LNHDA and CDR2 SQIVND (reference sequence).

This clone showed up just once. This chain uses TRBV27 with TRBJ2-7, with D possibly TRBD1 on 5 matching bases. Trimming took off 6 bases at V and 1 base at J, with 10 bases between the two ends. The CDR3 contains 13 residues. Looked up from germline, CDR1 is MNHEY and CDR2 is SMNVEV (reference sequence). The CDR3 region is CASRLDSSYEQYF. CDR3 DNA: TGTGCCAGCAGGTTAGACAGTTCCTACGAGCAGTACTTC.

CDR3 sequence: CASSLGEGDEQFF. CDR3 in DNA: TGTGCCAGCAGCTTAGGGGAAGGGGATGAGCAGTTCTTC. The genes are TRBV11-3 and TRBJ2-1, with a possible D match to TRBD1 (5 bases). Germline V gives CDR1 SGHNT, CDR2 YENEEA. The CDR3 has 13 amino acids. The V end lost 1 base, the J end lost 8 bases, and 9 bases lay between the germline ends.

The chain employs TRBV27 and TRBJ1-5; 7 bases fit TRBD1. The V gene end was trimmed by 8 bases and the J gene end by 5 bases; junction bases not matched to a gene: 6. The CDR3 totals 13 residues. The germline V gene encodes CDR1 MNHEY and CDR2 SMNVEV (reference sequence). CDR3 region: CASSEGAYQPQHF. Written as DNA, the CDR3 is TGTGCCAGCTCCGAGGGGGCGTATCAGCCCCAGCATTTT.

This chain uses TRBV7-9 with TRBJ1-2, with D unresolved. Germline CDR1 reads SEHNR; CDR2 reads FQNEAQ (reference sequence). V lost 5 bases, J lost 8 bases, and 15 bases lay in between. This CDR3 has 13 amino acids. The CDR3 nucleotides are TGTGCCAGCAGCCCCGAGGGAGTCCGGGGCTACACCTTC. Protein sequence: CASSPEGVRGYTF.

This clone was seen just once. The chain carries TRBV19 and TRBJ1-3; no firm D call. V was trimmed by 3 bases and J by 2 bases, leaving 5 bases between them. CDR1 LNHDA and CDR2 SQIVND come from the germline V gene (reference sequence). The CDR3 is made up of 13 amino acids. This CDR3 is CASSMGAGNTIYF. The CDR3 DNA follows: TGTGCCAGTAGTATGGGAGCTGGAAACACCATATATTTT.

This rearrangement joins TRBV24-1 to TRBJ2-2, with a tentative D call TRBD1 (6 bases). Trimming cost V 2 bases and J 5 bases, with 8 bases left between them. Germline V gene lookup returns CDR1 KGHDR and CDR2 SFDVKD. This CDR3 has 14 amino acids. In DNA, the CDR3 is TGTGCCACCAGTGATTACAGGGAAACCGGGGAGCTGTTTTTT. Its protein is CATSDYRETGELFF.

V usage is TRBV29-1 and J usage is TRBJ2-7; 9 positions match TRBD2. The CDR3 runs to 14 residues. CDR1 SQVTM and CDR2 ANQGSEA come from the germline V gene. Trimming took 5 bases from V and 2 from J; bases not matched to a gene: 7. The CDR3, as DNA: TGCAGCGTTTCCAGGGAGCGGGAGGCCTACGAGCAGTACTTC. Translation gives CSVSREREAYEQYF.

This rearrangement joins TRBV27 to TRBJ2-7; a possible D gene is TRBD1 (6 bases). The V gene's germline CDR1 is MNHEY and CDR2 SMNVEV (reference sequence). V was clipped by 6 bases and J by 2 bases, with 17 bases between them. The CDR3 runs 15 residues. CDR3 amino acids: CASRGQPQGPYEQYF. For the CDR3, the DNA is TGTGCCAGCAGGGGACAACCCCAGGGGCCCTACGAGCAGTACTTC.

The chain uses TRBV12-3 or TRBV12-4 and TRBJ1-1; D gene uncertain. This CDR3 region has 13 residues. Trimming left V 2 bases short and J 11 bases short, with 15 bases between. CDR3 nucleotide sequence: TGTGCCAGCAGTTTATATAGTTCCGGTGTGGCTTTCTTT. This sequence encodes CASSLYSSGVAFF.

The chain has TRBV4-1 and TRBJ2-3, with TRBD2 matching 11 bases. The V and J ends lost 4 bases and 2 bases, in that order; junction bases with no gene match: 5. In germline, CDR1 is MGHRA, CDR2 YSYEKL. The CDR3 sequence is 16 residues long. This CDR3 reads CASSLNSGGATDTQYF. The CDR3, as DNA: TGCGCCAGCAGCCTAAATAGCGGGGGGGCCACAGATACGCAGTATTTT.

The chain uses TRBV29-1 and TRBJ1-4; TRBD1 matches 7 bases. J lost 8 bases, V lost 5 bases, and 5 bases had no gene match. The V gene's germline CDR1 is SQVTM and CDR2 ANQGSEA. The CDR3 is 12 residues long. The CDR3 DNA is TGCAGCGTTCAGGGGGTGGTGGAAAAACTGTTTTTT. This translates into CSVQGVVEKLFF.